The clone carrying this T cell receptor beta chain has a handful of counts. Its target is unknown. The V gene end was trimmed by 3 bases and the J gene end by 2 bases; junction bases not matched to a gene: 10. Germline CDR1 SGHRS, CDR2 YFSETQ. CDR3 length equals 17 residues. The data belong to a study of T-cell reconstitution after alpha-beta-depleted transplantation in children. Findings of the study overall: By about two months after transplant, alpha-beta T cells reportedly arose from several hundred graft clones that had expanded. Newly produced T cells mostly accounted for T-cell counts and diversity one year post-transplant.

Preparation of the TCRbeta library used unique molecular identifiers. A single record per CDR3 protein comes from TCRdb applying MiXCR to the PCR reads. This sample has some 840,000 distinct CDR3 sequences; 16% occur once, and the top ten carry around 5%. The sample consisted of PBMCs, mostly from graft donor cells, taken 360 days after TCRalphabeta/CD19-depleted stem cell transplant. The receptor's source is a male patient aged 5 to 17 who had a stem cell transplant for acute lymphoblastic leukemia, so the T cells may come from the graft donor. The chain has TRBV5-1 and TRBJ2-2, with 7 bases that match TRBD2. The CDR3 DNA follows: TGCGCCAGCAGCTATCCTTTGGGACTACCCAACACCGGGGAGCTGTTTTTT. It is translated as CASSYPLGLPNTGELFF.